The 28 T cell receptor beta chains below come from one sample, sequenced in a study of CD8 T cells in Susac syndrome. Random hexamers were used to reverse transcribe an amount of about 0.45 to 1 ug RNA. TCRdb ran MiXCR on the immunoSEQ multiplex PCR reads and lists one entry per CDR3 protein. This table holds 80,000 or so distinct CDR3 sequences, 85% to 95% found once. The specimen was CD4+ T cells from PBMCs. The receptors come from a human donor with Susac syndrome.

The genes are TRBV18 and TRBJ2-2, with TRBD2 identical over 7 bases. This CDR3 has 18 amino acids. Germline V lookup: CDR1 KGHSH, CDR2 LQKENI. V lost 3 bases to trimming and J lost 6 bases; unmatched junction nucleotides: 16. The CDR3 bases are TGTGCCAGCTCACCCCTCCGCGGACTAGACTCTCGAGCCGGGGAGCTGTTTTTT. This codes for CASSPLRGLDSRAGELFF.

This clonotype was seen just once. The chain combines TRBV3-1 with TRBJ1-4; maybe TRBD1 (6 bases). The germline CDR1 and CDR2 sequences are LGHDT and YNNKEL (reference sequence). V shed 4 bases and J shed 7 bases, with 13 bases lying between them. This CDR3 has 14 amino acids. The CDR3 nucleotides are TGTGCCAGCAGCCGAGGACAGCTAATTGAAAAACTGTTTTTT. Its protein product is CASSRGQLIEKLFF.

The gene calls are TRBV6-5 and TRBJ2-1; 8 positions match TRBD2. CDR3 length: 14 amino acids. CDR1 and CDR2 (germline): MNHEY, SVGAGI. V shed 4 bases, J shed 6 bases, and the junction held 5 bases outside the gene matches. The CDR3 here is CASSSRGGSNEQFF. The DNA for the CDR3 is TGTGCCAGCAGTTCCCGCGGGGGGTCCAATGAGCAGTTCTTC.

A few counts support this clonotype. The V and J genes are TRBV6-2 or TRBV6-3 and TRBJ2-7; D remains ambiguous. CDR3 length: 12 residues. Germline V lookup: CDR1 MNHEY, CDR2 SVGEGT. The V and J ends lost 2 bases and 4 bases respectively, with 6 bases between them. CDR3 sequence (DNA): TGTGCCAGCAGTTACGCGGAATACGAGCAGTACTTC. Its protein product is CASSYAEYEQYF.

CDR3 loop: CATAPRGGAGTDTQYF. In DNA form, the CDR3 reads TGTGCCACCGCCCCCAGGGGGGGGGCCGGCACAGATACGCAGTATTTT. The rearrangement uses TRBV24-1 and TRBJ2-3, with D perhaps given as TRBD1 or TRBD2 (7 bases each). Germline assignment: CDR1 KGHDR and CDR2 SFDVKD. There are 16 residues in the CDR3. V dropped 9 bases and J dropped 1 base, with 19 bases sitting between them.

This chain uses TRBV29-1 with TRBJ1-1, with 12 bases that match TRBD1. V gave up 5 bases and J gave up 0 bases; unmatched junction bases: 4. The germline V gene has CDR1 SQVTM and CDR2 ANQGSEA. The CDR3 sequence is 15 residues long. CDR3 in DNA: TGCAGCGTTACTGGGACAGGGGGCGTGAACACTGAAGCTTTCTTT. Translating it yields CSVTGTGGVNTEAFF.

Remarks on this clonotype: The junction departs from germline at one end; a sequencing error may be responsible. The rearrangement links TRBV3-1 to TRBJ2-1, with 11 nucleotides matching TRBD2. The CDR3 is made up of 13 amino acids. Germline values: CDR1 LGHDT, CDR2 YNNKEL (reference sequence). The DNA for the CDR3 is TGTGCCAGCAGCCCCATTGGGGCTAGCGGGGGGATCTTC. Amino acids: CASSPIGASGGIF.

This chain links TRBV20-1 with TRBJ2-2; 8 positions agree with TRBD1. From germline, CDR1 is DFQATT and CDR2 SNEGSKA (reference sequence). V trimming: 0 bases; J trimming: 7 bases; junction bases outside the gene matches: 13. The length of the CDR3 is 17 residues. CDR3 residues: CSAREVRGLGESGELFF. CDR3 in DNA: TGCAGTGCTAGAGAGGTCAGGGGGCTAGGGGAGAGCGGGGAGCTGTTTTTT.

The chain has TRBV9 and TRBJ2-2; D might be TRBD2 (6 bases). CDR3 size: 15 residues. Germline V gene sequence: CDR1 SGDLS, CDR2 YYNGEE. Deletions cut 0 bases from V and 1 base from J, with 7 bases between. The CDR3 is CASSVAGVNTGELFF. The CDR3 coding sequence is TGTGCCAGCAGCGTAGCGGGGGTGAACACCGGGGAGCTGTTTTTT.

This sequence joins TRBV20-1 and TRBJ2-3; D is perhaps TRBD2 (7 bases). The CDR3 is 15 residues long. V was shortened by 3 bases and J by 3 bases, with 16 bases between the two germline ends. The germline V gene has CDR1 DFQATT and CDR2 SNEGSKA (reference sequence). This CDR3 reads CSARRGGAWTDTQYF. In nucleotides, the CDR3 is TGCAGTGCTAGGCGTGGGGGGGCGTGGACAGATACGCAGTATTTT.

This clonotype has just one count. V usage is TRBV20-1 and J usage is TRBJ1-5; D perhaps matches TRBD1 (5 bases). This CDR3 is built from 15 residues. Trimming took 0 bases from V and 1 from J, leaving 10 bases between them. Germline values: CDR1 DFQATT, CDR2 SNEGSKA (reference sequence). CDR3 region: CSARDQRQSNQPQHF. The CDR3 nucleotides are TGCAGTGCTAGAGATCAGAGACAGAGCAATCAGCCCCAGCATTTT.

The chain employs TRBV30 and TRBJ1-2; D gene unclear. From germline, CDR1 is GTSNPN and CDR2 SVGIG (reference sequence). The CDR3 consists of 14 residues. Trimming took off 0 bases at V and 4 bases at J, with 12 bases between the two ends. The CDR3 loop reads CAWSVSSPLYGYTF. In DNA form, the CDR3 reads TGTGCCTGGAGTGTCAGTTCTCCCCTCTATGGCTACACCTTC.

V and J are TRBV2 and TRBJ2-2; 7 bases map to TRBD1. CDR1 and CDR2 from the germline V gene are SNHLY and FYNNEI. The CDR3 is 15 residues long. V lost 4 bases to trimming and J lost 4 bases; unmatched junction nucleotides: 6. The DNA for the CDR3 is TGTGCCAGCAGTGGGAGAACAGGGGTCACCGGGGAGCTGTTTTTT. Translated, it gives CASSGRTGVTGELFF.

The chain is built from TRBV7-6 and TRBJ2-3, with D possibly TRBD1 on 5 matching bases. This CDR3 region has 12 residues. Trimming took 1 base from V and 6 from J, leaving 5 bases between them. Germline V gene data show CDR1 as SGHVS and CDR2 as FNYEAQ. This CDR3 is CASSLDRDTQYF. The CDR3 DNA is TGTGCCAGCAGCTTAGACAGGGATACGCAGTATTTT.

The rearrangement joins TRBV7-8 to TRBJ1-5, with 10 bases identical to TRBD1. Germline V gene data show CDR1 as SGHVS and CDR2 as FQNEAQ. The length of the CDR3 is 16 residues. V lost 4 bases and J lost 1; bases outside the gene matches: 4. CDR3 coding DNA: TGTGCCAGCAGCTCTCGACAGGGGGCCAGCAATCAGCCCCAGCATTTT. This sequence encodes CASSSRQGASNQPQHF.

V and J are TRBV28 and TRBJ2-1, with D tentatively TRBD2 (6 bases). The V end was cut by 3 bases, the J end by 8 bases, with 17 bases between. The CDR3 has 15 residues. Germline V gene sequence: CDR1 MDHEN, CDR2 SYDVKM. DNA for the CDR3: TGTGCCAGCAGTTTGCTTGCTAGCGAGTTTCATGAGCAGTTCTTC. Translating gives CASSLLASEFHEQFF.

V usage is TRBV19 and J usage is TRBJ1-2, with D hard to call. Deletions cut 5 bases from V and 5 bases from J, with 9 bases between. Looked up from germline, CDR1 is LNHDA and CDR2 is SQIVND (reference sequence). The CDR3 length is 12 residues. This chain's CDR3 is CASSFQEYGYTF. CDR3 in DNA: TGTGCCAGTAGTTTTCAGGAGTATGGCTACACCTTC.

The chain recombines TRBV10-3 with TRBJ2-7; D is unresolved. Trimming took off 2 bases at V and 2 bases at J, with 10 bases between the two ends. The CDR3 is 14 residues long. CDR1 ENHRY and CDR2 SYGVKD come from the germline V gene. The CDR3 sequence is CAISEPPQTYEQYF. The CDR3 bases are TGTGCCATCAGTGAGCCCCCCCAGACCTACGAGCAGTACTTC.

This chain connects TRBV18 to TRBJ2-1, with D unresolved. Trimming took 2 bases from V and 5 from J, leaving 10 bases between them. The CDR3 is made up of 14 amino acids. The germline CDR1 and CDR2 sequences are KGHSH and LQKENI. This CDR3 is CASSPGGNHNEQFF. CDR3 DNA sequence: TGTGCCAGCTCACCAGGCGGAAACCACAATGAGCAGTTCTTC.

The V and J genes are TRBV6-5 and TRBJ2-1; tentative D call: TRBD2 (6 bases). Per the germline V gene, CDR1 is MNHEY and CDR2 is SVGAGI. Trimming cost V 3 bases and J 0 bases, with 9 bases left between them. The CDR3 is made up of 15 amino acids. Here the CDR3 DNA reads TGTGCCAGCAGTTATGGGACTCACTCCTACAATGAGCAGTTCTTC. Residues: CASSYGTHSYNEQFF.

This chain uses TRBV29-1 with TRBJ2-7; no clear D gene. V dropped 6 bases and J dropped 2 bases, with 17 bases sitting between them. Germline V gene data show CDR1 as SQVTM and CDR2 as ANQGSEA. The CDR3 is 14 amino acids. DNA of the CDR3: TGCAGCGTCGTATCCGACACTTCACCCTACGAGCAGTACTTC. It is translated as CSVVSDTSPYEQYF.

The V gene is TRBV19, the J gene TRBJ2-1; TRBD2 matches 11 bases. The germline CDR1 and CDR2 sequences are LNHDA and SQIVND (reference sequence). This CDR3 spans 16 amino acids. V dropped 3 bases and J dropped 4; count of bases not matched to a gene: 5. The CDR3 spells CASSMVLAGGYNEQFF. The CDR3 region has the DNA TGTGCCAGTAGTATGGTCCTAGCGGGAGGTTACAATGAGCAGTTCTTC.

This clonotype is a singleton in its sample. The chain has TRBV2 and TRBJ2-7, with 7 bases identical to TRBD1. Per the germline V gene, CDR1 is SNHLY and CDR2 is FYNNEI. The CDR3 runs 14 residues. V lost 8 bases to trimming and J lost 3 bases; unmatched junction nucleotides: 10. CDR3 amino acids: CASLTAAGGYEQYF. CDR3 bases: TGTGCCAGCTTAACCGCGGCAGGGGGCTACGAGCAGTACTTC.

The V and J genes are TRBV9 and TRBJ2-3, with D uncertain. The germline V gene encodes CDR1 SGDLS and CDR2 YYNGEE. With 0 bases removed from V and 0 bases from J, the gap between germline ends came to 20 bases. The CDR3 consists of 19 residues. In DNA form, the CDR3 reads TGTGCCAGCAGCGTAGGACTCGTGGGGTCCTCCGGGAGCACAGATACGCAGTATTTT. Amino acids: CASSVGLVGSSGSTDTQYF.

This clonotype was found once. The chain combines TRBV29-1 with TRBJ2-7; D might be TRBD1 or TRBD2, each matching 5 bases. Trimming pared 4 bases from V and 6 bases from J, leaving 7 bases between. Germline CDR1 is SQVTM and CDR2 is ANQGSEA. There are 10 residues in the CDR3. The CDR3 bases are TGCAGCGTTGGGGACCTCGAGCAGTACTTC. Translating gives CSVGDLEQYF.

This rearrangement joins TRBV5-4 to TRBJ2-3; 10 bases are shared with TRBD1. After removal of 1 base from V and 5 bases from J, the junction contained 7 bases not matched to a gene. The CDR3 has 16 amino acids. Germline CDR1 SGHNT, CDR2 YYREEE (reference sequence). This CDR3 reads CASSLRTGGIVDTQYF. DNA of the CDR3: TGTGCCAGCAGCTTGAGGACAGGGGGAATCGTAGATACGCAGTATTTT.

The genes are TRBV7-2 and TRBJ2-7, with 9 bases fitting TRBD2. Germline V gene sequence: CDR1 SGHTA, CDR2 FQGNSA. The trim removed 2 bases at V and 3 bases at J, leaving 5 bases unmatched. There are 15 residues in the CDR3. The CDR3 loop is CASSLTAGGNYEQYF. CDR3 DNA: TGTGCCAGCAGCTTAACCGCGGGGGGGAACTACGAGCAGTACTTC.

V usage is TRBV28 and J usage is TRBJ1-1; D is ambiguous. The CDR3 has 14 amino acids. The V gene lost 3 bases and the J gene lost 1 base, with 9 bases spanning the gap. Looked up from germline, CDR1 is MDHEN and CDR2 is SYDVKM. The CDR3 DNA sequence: TGTGCCAGCAGTTTGACGCGGAAGAACACTGAAGCTTTCTTT. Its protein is CASSLTRKNTEAFF. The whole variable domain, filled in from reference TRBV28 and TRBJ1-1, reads DVKVTQSSRYLVKRTGEKVFLECVQDMDHENMFWYRQDPGLGLRLIYFSYDVKMKEKGDIPEGYSVSREKKERFSLILESASTNQTSMYLCASSLTRKNTEAFFGQGTRLTVV.